What follows is one T cell receptor beta chain and its context. These data are taken from a study of blood T cell repertoires in COVID-19. Repertoires were generated with immunoSEQ multiplex PCR, while TCRdb's copy carries only in-frame clones and drops some. The data contain around 150,000 clones, 86% of them singletons. The source material was peripheral blood. The TCR was taken from a man between 65 and 85 years old with acute or convalescent COVID-19.

The CDR3 reads CASSLAGQNIQYF. CDR3 nucleotides: TGTGCCAGCAGCTTGGCAGGGCAAAACATTCAGTACTTC. This chain uses TRBV7-2 with TRBJ2-4; D perhaps matches TRBD1 (5 bases). Trimming removed 3 bases from V and 5 bases from J, with 8 bases in between. Germline V lookup: CDR1 SGHTA, CDR2 FQGNSA. The CDR3 consists of 13 residues.